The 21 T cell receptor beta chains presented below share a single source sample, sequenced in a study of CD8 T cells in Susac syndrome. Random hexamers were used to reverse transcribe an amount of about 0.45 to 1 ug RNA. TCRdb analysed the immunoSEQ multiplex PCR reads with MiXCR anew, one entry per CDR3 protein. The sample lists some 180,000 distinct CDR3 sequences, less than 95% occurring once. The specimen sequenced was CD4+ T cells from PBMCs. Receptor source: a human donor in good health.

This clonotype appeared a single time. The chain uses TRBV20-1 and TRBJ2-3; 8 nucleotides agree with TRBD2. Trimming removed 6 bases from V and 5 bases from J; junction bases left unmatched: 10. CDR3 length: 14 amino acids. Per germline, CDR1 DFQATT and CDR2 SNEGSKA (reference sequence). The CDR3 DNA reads TGCAGTGCCCGAAAGCGGGAGATTGGAGATACGCAGTATTTT. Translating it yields CSARKREIGDTQYF.

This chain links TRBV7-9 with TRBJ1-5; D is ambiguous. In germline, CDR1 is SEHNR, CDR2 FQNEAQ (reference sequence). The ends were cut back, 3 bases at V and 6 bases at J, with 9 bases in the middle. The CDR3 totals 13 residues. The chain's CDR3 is CASSLGGSQPQHF. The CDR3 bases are TGTGCCAGCAGCTTGGGAGGGAGTCAGCCCCAGCATTTT.

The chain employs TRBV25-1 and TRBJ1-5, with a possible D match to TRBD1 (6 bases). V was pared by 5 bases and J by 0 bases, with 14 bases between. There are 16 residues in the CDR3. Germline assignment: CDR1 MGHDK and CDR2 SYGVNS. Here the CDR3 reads CASSSRTVNSNQPQHF. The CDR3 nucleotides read TGTGCCAGCAGTAGCCGGACAGTCAATAGCAATCAGCCCCAGCATTTT. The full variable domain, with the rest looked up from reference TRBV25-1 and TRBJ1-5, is EADIYQTPRYLVIGTGKKITLECSQTMGHDKMYWYQQDPGMELHLIHYSYGVNSTEKGDLSSESTVSRIRTEHFPLTLESARPSHTSQYLCASSSRTVNSNQPQHFGDGTRLSIL.

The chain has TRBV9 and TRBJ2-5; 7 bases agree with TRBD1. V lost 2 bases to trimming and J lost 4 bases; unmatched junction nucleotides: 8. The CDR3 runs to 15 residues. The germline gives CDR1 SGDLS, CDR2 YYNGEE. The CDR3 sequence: CASSVTGTVTETQYF. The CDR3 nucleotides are TGTGCCAGCAGCGTCACCGGGACAGTGACAGAGACCCAGTACTTC.

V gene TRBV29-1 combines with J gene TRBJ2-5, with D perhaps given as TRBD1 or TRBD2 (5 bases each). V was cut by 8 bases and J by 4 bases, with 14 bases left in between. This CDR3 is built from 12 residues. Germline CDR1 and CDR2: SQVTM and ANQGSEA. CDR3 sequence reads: CSNEGQGETQYF. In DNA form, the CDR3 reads TGCAGCAATGAGGGGCAGGGAGAGACCCAGTACTTC. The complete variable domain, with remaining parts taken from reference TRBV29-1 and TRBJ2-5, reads SAVISQKPSRDICQRGTSLTIQCQVDSQVTMMFWYRQQPGQSLTLIATANQGSEATYESGFVIDKFPISRPNLTFSTLTVSNMSPEDSSIYLCSNEGQGETQYFGPGTRLLVL.

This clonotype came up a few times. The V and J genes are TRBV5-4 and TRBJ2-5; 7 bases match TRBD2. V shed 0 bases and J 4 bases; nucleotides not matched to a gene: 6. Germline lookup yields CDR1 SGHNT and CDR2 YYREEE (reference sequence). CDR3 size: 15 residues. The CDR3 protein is CASSLEGGRGETQYF. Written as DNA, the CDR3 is TGTGCCAGCAGCTTGGAGGGCGGGAGAGGAGAGACCCAGTACTTC. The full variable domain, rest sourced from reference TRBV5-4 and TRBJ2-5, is ETGVTQSPTHLIKTRGQQVTLRCSSQSGHNTVSWYQQALGQGPQFIFQYYREEENGRGNFPPRFSGLQFPNYSSELNVNALELDDSALYLCASSLEGGRGETQYFGPGTRLLVL.

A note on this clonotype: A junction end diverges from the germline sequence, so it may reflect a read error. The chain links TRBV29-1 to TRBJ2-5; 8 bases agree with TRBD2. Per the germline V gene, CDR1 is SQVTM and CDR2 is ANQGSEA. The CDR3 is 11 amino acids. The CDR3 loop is CSAPTGTSMDF. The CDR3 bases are TGCAGCGCCCCCACCGGGACTAGTATGGACTTC.

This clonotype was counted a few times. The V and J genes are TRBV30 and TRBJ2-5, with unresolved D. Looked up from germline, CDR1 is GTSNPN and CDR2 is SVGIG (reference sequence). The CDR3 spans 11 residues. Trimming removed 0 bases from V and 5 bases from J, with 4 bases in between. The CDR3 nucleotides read TGTGCCTGGAGTGTTCCGGAGACCCAGTACTTC. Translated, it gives CAWSVPETQYF.

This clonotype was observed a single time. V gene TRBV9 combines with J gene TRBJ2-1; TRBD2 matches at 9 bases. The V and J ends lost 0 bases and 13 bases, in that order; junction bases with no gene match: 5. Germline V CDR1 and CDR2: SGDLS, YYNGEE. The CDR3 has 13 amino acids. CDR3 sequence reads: CASSVGGRAPQFF. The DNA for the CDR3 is TGTGCCAGCAGCGTAGGCGGGAGGGCCCCCCAGTTCTTC.

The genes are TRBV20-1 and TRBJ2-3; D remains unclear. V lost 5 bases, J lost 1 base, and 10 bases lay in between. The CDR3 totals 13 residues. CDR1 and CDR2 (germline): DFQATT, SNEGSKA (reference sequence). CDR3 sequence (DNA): TGCAGTGCTCTATCGACGCGCACAGATACGCAGTATTTT. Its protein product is CSALSTRTDTQYF.

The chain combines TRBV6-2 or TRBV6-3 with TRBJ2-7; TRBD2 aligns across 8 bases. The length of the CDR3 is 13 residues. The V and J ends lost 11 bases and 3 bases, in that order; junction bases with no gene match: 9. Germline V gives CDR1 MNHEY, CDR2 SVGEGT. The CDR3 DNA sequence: TGTGCCGGACGCCCCGGGACTAGCTACGAGCAGTACTTC. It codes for CAGRPGTSYEQYF.

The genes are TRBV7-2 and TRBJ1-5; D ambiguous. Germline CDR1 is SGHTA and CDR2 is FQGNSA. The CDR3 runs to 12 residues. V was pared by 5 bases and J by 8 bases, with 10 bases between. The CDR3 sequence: CASSESLEPQHF. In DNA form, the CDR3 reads TGTGCCAGCAGCGAAAGCCTGGAGCCCCAGCATTTT.

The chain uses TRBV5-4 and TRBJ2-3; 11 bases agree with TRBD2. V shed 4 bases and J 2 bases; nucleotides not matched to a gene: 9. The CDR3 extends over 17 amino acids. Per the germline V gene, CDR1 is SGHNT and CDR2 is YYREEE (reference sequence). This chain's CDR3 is CASSPGGTSGYTDTQYF. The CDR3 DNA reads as TGTGCCAGCAGCCCAGGGGGGACTAGCGGATACACAGATACGCAGTATTTT.

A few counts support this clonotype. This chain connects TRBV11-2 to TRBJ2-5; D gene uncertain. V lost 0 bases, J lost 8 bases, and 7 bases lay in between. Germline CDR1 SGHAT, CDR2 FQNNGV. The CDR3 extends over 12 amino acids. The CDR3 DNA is TGTGCCAGCAGCTTAGACGTGGTCACCCAGTACTTC. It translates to CASSLDVVTQYF.

CDR3 in DNA: TGCGCCAGCAGCAATGGAGTACCGGGAGTTGCCACCGGGGAGCTGTTTTTT. Amino acids: CASSNGVPGVATGELFF. J is TRBJ2-2 and V is TRBV5-1; a possible D gene is TRBD2 (6 bases). CDR1 is SGHRS, CDR2 YFSETQ, per germline. The CDR3 is 17 residues long. V dropped 4 bases and J dropped 4 bases, with 20 bases sitting between them.

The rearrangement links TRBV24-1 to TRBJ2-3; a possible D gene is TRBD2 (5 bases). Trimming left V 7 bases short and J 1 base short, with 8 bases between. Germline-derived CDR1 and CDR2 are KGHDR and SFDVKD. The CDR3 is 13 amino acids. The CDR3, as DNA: TGTGCCACCAGCGACGGGGGCACAGATACGCAGTATTTT. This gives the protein CATSDGGTDTQYF.

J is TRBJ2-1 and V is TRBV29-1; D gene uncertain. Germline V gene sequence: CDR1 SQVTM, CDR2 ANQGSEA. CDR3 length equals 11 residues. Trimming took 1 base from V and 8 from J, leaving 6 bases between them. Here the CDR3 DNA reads TGCAGCGTTGAAGCGAACGATGAGCAGTTCTTC. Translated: CSVEANDEQFF.

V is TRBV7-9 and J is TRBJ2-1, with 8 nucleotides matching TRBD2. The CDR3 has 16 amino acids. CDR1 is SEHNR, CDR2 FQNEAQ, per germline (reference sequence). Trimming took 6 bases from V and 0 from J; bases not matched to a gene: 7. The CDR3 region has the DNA TGTGCCAGCAGTCCCATAGCGGGGAGCTCCTACAATGAGCAGTTCTTC. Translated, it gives CASSPIAGSSYNEQFF.

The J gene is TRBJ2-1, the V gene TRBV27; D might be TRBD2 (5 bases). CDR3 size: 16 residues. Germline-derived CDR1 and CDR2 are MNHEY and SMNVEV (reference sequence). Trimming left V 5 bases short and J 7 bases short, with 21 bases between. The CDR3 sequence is CASSPESGYLRNEQFF. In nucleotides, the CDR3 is TGTGCCAGCAGTCCAGAAAGCGGTTACCTAAGGAATGAGCAGTTCTTC.

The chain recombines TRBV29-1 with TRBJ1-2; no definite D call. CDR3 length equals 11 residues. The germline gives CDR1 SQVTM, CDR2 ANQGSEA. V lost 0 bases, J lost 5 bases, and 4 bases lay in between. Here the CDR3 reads CSVEEAYGYTF. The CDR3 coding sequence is TGCAGCGTTGAAGAAGCGTATGGCTACACCTTC.

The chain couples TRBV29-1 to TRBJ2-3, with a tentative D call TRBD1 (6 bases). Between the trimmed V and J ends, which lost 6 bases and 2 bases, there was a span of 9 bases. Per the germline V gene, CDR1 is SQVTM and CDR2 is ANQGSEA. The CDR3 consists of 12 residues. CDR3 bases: TGCAGCGTCCGGGACAACACAGATACGCAGTATTTT. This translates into CSVRDNTDTQYF.